What follows is one T cell receptor beta chain and its context. V shed 4 bases and J 4 bases; nucleotides not matched to a gene: 4. CDR3 size: 14 residues. Germline V gives CDR1 SGDLS, CDR2 YYNGEE. This sample stems from a study of technical replicates of blood from a handful of donors. Assay used: immunoSEQ multiplex PCR; TCRdb lists only in-frame clones, some missing. In the table there are 45,000 to 65,000 clones, 94% of which are singletons. The TCR sequence derives from a human donor in good health. The specimen was T cells isolated from PBMCs. The rearrangement uses TRBV9 and TRBJ1-1; 10 bases fit TRBD1. CDR3 residues: CASSSTGGFTEAFF. The CDR3 DNA is TGTGCCAGCAGCTCGACAGGGGGCTTCACTGAAGCTTTCTTT.